This record concerns one TCR beta chain sequence. Its binding antigen is unknown. One base away there is no much larger clone; base qualities are not given. V loses 8 bases at its end and J loses 0 bases; junction bases beyond the gene matches: 6. From the cysteine up to the phenylalanine, the CDR3 has a length of 13 residues. Solely the CDR3 DNA is kept, with 39 bases framed from the first base. Per the germline V gene, SQVTM is the CDR1 and ANQGSEA is the CDR2. The CDR3 regions of human TCRbeta chains were analyzed by immunosequencing. Per the authors' processing: Repertoire TCRs were checked for matches against a reference library of SARS-CoV-2-specific TCRs that had been generated using the MIRA antigen-specificity platform. Breadth was defined as the fraction of unique TCRs that were SARS-CoV-2-associated, and depth was defined as the fraction of total T cells that were SARS-CoV-2-associated. Each spike-specific TCR was assigned to its reactive spike region and to a CD4 or CD8 class using the MIRA data. Log10-transformed breadth and depth values were compared by one-way ANOVA with Sidak's multiple comparisons tests. TCRdb obtained this table from immuneACCESS and retained in-frame rearrangements with V and J assigned. These tables miss some clones; where compared with another copy, unresolved V genes account for less than half of the shortfall, and the remainder is unexplained. V and J calls and clone size follow that table, whereas D and trimming were derived from the DNA. Across this sample there are around 200,000 clones, with over 85% seen only once. 1% of the sample is held by the ten biggest clonotypes.

This sample was included in a study of T cell responses to AZD1222 COVID-19 vaccine (dated by TCRdb to the early 2020s). A note on the overall study: TCR sequencing was performed for roughly 240 trial participants, of whom about 200 were given two doses of AZD1222 and around 25 were given two doses of MenACWY control vaccine. Trial participants were enrolled by age into subgroups of 18-55, 56-69 and 70-plus years, and around 150, 28 and 57 TCR-sequenced participants, respectively, were included in these subgroups. The investigation overall reported the following: Spike-specific TCR breadth and depth rose significantly after two AZD1222 doses compared with day 0 and with MenACWY recipients. Epitopes outside the regions mutated in the B.1.351 and B.1.1.7 variants were reportedly recognized by nearly half of the unique spike-specific TCRs. The 56-69-year group was small, and its depth increase did not reach significance, likely because of low power. Conclusions about previously exposed vaccinees are limited, since just a handful of AZD1222 recipients were seropositive for SARS-CoV-2 at baseline. Most participants were white British and females outnumbered males, and the authors suggested that clonal diversity may have been underestimated. CD4 TCRs associated with the vaccine covered the entire spike protein, and the dominant responses were in regions 160-218 and 743-854. Because no samples from the day 14 peak response were available, repertoires could be characterized only after the peak T cell response.

The time point label of this sample denotes: about 28 days (+/-7) after the second vaccine dose. In the paper's terms, the treatment or condition label means: meningococcal conjugate vaccine given as trial control. Vaccinee samples were obtained from the UK trials COV001 and COV002, which included a single-blind randomized controlled phase 2/3 trial of AZD1222 (ChAdOx1 nCoV-19) in healthy adults. Trial participant PBMC samples were collected at day 0 and day 28 after the second dose for TCRbeta chain sequencing. The receptor's source is an adult who received the MenACWY meningococcal vaccine as a control. The chain is assembled from TRBV29-1 and TRBJ1-1; 7 bases in between match TRBD1. Sequencing was performed on peripheral blood, taken 28 days after the second dose of the MenACWY control vaccine. The nucleotide sequence reads as follows: TGCAGCACTAAGACAGGGATGAACACTGAAGCTTTCTTT. Its amino acids are CSTKTGMNTEAFF.